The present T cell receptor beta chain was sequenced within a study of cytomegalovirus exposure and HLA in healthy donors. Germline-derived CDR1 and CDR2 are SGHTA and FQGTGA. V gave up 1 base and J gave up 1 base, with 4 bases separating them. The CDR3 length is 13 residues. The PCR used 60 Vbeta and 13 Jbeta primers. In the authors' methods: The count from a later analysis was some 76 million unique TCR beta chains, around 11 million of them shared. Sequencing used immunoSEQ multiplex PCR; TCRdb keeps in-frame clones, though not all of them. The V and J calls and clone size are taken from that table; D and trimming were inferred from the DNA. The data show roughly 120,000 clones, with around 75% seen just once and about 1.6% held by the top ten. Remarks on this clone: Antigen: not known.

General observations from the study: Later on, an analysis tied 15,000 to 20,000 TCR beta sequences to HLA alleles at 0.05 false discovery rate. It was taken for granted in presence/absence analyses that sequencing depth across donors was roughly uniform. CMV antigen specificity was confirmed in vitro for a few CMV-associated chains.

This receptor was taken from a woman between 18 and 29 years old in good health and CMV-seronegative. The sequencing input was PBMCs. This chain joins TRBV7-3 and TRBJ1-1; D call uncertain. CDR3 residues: CASSLSRNTEAFF. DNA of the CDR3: TGTGCCAGCAGCTTAAGTCGGAACACTGAAGCTTTCTTT.